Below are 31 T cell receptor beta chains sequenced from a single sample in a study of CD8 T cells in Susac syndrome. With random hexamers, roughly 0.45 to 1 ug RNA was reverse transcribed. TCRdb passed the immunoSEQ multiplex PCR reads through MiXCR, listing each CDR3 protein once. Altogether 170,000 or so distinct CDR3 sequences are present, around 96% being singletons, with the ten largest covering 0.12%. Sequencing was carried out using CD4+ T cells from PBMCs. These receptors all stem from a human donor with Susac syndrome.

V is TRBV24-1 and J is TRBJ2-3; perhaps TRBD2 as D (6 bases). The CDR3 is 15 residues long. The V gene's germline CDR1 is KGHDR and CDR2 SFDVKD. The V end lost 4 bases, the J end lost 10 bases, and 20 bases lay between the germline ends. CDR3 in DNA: TGTGCCACCAGTGAGGGGACTCCCATCAATCGCGCGCAGTATTTT. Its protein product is CATSEGTPINRAQYF.

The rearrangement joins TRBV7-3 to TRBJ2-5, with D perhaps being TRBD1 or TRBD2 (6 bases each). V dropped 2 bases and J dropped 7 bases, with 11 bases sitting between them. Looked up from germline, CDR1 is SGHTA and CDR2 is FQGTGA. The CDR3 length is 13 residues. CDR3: CASSLQQGGTQYF. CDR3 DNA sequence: TGTGCCAGCAGCTTACAACAGGGAGGGACCCAGTACTTC.

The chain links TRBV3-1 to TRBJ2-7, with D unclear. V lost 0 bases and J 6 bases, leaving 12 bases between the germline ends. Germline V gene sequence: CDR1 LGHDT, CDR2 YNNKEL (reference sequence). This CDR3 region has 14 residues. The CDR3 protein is CASSQERNPSEQYF. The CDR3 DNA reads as TGTGCCAGCAGCCAAGAAAGGAATCCAAGCGAGCAGTACTTC.

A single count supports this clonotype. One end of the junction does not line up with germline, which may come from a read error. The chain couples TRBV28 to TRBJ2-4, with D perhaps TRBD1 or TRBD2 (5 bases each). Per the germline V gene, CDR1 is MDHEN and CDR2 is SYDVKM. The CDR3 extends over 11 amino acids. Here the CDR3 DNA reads TGTGCCAGCAGTTTCGGGACCGGGTGGGCCTTC. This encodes CASSFGTGWAF.

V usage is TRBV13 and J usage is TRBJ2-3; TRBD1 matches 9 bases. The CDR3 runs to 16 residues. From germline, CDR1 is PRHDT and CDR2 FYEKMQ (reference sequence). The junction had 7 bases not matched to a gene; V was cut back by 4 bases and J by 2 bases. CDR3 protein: CASSYTGQGITDTQYF. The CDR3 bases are TGTGCCAGCAGCTACACGGGACAGGGTATCACAGATACGCAGTATTTT. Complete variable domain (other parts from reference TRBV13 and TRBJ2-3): AAGVIQSPRHLIKEKRETATLKCYPIPRHDTVYWYQQGPGQDPQFLISFYEKMQSDKGSIPDRFSAQQFSDYHSELNMSSLELGDSALYFCASSYTGQGITDTQYFGPGTRLTVL.

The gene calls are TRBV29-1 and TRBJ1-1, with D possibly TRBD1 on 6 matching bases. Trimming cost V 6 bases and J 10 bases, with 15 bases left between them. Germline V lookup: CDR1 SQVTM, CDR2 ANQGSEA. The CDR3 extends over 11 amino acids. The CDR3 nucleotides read TGCAGCGTGGGGGCGGAGAAGCGAGCTTTCTTT. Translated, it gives CSVGAEKRAFF.

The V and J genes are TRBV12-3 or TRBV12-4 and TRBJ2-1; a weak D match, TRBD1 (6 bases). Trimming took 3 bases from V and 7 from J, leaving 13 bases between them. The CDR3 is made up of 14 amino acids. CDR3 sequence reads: CASSFLRGGNEQFF. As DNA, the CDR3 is TGTGCCAGCAGTTTTCTCAGAGGGGGAAATGAGCAGTTCTTC.

DNA of the CDR3: TGTGCCACCAGCAGAGCGGGACAATTACACGGGAAAGCTTTCTTT. As protein: CATSRAGQLHGKAFF. The rearrangement joins TRBV15 to TRBJ1-1, with D possibly TRBD1 on 6 matching bases. The CDR3 sequence is 15 residues long. CDR1 LNHNV and CDR2 YYDKDF come from the germline V gene (reference sequence). The ends were cut back, 1 base at V and 9 bases at J, with 18 bases in the middle.

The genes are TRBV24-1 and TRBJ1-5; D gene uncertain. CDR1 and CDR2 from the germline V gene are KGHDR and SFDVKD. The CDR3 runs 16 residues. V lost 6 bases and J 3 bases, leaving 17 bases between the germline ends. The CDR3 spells CATSTTTSAVNQPQHF. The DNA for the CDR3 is TGTGCCACCAGTACAACGACGTCGGCTGTCAATCAGCCCCAGCATTTT.

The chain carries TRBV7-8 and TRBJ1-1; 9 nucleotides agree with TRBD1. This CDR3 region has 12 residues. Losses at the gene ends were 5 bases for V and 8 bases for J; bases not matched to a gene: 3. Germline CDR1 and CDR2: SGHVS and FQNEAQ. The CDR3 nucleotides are TGTGCCAGCAGCCTGGACAGGGGAGAAGCTTTCTTT. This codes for CASSLDRGEAFF.

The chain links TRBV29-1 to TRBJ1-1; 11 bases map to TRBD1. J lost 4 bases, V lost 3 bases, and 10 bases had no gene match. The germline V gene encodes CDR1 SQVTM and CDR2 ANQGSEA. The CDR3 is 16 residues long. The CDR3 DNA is TGCAGCGTTGACCCGGACAGGGGGCGCGGGGGCACTGAAGCTTTCTTT. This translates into CSVDPDRGRGGTEAFF.

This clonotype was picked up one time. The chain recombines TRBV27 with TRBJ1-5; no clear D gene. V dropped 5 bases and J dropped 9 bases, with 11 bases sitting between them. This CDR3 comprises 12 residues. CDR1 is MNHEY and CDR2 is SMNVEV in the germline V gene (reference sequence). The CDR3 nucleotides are TGTGCCAGCAGTCGGCCTGATGGGCCCCAGCATTTT. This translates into CASSRPDGPQHF.

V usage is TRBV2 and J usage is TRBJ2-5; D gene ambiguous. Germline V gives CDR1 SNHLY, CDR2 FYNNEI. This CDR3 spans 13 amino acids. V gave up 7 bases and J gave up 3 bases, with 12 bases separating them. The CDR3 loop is CASKVKGEETQYF. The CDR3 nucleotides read TGTGCCAGCAAAGTGAAGGGCGAAGAGACCCAGTACTTC.

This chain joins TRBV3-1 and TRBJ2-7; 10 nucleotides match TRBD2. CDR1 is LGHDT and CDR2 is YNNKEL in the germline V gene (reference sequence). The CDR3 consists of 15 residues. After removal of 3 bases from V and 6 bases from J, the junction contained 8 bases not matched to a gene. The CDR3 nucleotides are TGTGCCAGCAGCCAGTCACTAGCGGGATTTGGCGAGCAGTACTTC. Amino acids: CASSQSLAGFGEQYF.

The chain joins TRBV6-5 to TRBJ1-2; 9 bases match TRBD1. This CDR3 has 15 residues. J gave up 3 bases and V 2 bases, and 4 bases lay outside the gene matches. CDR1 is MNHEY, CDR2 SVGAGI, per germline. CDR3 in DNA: TGTGCCAGCAGTTACGAGACAGGGGGACACTATGGCTACACCTTC. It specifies CASSYETGGHYGYTF.

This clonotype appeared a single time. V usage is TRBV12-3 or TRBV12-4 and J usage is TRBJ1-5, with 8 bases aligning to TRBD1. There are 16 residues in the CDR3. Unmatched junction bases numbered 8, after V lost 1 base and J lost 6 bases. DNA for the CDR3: TGTGCCAGCAGTTTAGAAGGACAGGGATTGGGTCAGCCCCAGCATTTT. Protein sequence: CASSLEGQGLGQPQHF.

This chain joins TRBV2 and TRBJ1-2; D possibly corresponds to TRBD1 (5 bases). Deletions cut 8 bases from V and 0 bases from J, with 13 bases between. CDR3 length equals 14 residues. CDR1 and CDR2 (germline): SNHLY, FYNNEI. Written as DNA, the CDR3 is TGTGCCAGCCATTTCAGGGAATCTAACTATGGCTACACCTTC. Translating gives CASHFRESNYGYTF.

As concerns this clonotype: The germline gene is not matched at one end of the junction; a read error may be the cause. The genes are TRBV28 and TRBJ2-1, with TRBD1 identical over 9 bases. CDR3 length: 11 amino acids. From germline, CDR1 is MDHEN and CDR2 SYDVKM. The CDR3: CASMSGTGQVF. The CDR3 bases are TGTGCCAGCATGTCCGGGACAGGGCAAGTCTTC.

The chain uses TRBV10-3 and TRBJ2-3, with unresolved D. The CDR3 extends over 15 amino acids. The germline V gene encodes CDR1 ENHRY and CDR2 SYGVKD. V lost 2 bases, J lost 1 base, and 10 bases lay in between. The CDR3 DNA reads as TGTGCCATCAGTGAGGGCACGGGCGGCACAGATACGCAGTATTTT. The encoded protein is CAISEGTGGTDTQYF.

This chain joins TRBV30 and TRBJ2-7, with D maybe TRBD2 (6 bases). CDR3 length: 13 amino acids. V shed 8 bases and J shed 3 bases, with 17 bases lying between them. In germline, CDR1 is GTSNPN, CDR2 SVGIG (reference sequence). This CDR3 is CAGGIPRNYEQYF. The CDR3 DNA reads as TGTGCCGGAGGGATCCCACGGAACTACGAGCAGTACTTC.

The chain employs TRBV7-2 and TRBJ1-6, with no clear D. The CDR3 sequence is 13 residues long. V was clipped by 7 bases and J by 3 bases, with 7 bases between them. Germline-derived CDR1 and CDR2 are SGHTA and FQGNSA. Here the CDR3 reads CASKGDYNSPLHF. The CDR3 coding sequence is TGTGCCAGCAAGGGCGACTATAATTCACCCCTCCACTTT.

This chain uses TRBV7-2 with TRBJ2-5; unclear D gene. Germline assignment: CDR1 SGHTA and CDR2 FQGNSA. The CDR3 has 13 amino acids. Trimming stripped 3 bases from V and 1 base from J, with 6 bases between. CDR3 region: CASSLRTQETQYF. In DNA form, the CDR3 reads TGTGCCAGCAGCTTGAGGACCCAAGAGACCCAGTACTTC.

The CDR3, as DNA: TGTGCCAGCAGCTTAGGAGGACAGCCTGGGGGCGAGCAGTACTTC. As protein: CASSLGGQPGGEQYF. The V call is TRBV7-9, the J call TRBJ2-7; D is possibly TRBD1 (6 bases). The CDR3 runs 15 residues. Germline loops: CDR1 SEHNR, CDR2 FQNEAQ (reference sequence). Trimming removed 1 base at V and 6 bases at J, with 16 bases between.

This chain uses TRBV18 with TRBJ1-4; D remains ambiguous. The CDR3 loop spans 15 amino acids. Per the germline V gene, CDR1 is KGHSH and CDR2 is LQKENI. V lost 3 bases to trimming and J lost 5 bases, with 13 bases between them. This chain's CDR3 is CASSPIVLGNEKLFF. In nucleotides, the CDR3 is TGTGCCAGCTCACCTATTGTTCTGGGGAATGAAAAACTGTTTTTT.

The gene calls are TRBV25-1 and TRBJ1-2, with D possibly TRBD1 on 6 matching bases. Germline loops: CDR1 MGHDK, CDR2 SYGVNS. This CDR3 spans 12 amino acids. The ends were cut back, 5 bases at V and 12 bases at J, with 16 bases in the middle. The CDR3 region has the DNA TGTGCCAGCAGTCGGGGGGGGGCAGTGAACACCTTC. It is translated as CASSRGGAVNTF.

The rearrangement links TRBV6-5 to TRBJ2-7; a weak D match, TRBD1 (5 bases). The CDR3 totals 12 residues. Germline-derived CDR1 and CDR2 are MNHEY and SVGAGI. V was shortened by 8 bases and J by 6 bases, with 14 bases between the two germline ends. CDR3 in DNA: TGTGCCAGCGGGGTCAGTGGGGCCGAGCAGTACTTC. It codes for CASGVSGAEQYF.

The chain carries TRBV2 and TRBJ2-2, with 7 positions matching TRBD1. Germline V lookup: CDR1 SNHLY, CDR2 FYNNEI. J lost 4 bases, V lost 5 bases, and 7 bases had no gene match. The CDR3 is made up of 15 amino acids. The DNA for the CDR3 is TGTGCCAGCAGTACCCGACAGGGTGCCACCGGGGAGCTGTTTTTT. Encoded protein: CASSTRQGATGELFF.

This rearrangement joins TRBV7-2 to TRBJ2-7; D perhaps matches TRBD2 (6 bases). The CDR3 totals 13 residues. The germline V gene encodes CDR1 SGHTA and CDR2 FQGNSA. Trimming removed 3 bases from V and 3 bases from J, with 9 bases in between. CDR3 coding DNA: TGTGCCAGCAGCTTTACTAGCAACTACGAGCAGTACGTC. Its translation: CASSFTSNYEQYV.

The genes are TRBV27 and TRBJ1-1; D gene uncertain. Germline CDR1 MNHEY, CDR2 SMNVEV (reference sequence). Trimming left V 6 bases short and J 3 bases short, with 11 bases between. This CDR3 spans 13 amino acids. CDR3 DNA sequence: TGTGCCAGCAGGATACTATCGGACACTGAAGCTTTCTTT. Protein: CASRILSDTEAFF.

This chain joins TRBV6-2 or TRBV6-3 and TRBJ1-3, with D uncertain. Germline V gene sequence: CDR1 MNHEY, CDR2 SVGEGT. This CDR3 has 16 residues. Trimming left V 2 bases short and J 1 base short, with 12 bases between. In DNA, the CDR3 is TGTGCCAGCAGTTACGTGCCCGGGCCATCTGGAAACACCATATATTTT. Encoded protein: CASSYVPGPSGNTIYF.

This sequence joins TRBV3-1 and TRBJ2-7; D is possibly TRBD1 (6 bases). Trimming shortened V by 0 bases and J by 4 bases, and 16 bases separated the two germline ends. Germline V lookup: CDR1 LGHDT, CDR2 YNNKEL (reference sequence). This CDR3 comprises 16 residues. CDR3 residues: CASSQDRQIQGYEQYF. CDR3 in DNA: TGTGCCAGCAGCCAAGATCGCCAAATACAGGGATACGAGCAGTACTTC.